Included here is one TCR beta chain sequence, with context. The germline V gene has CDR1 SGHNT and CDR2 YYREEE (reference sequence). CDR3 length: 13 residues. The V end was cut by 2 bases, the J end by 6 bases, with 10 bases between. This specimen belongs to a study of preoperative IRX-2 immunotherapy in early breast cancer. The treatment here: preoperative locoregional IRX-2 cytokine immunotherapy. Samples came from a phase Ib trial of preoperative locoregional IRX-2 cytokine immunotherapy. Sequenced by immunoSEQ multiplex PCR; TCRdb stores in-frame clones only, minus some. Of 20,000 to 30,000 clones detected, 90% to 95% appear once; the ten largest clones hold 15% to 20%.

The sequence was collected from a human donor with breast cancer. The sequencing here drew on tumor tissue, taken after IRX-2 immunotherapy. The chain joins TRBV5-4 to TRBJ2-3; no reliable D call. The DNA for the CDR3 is TGTGCCAGCAGCTTTCGGTTTTTCGATACGCAGTATTTT. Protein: CASSFRFFDTQYF.